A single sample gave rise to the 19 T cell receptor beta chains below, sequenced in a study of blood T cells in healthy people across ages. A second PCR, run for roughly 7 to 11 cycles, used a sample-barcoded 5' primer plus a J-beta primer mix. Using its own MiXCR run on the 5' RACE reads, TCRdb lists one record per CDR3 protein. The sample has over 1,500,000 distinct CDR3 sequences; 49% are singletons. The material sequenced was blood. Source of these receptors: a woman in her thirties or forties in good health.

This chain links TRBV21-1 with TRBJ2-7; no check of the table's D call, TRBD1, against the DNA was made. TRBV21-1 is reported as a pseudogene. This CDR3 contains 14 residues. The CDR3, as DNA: TGTGCCAGCAGCAAGGACAGGGGGCTCTTCGAGCAGTACTTC. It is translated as CASSKDRGLFEQYF.

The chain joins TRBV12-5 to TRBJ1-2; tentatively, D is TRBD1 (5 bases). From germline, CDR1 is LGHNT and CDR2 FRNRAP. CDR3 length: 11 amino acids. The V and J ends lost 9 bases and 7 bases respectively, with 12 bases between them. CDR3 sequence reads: CARFGGSGYTF. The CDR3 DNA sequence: TGTGCTAGGTTTGGGGGGTCTGGCTACACCTTC.

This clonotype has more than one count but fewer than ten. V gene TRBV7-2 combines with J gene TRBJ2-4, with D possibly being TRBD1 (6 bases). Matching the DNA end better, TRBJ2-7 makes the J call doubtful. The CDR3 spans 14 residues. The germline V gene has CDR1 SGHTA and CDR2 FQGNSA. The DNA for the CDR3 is TGTGCCAGCAGCTTATACGTGGGGGCGGACGAGCAGTACTTC. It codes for CASSLYVGADEQYF.

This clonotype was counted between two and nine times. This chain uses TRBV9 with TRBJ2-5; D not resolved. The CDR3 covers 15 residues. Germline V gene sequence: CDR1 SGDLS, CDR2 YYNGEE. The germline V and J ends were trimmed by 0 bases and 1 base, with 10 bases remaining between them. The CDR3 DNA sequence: TGTGCCAGCAGCGTAGCTGGCAGGCCCCAAGAGACCCAGTACTTC. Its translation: CASSVAGRPQETQYF.

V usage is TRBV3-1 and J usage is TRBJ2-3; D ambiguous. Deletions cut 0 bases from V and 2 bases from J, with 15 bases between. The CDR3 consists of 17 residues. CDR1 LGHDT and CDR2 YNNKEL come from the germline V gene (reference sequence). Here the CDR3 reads CASSQEEDQSTTDTQYF. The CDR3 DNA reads TGTGCCAGCAGCCAAGAAGAGGACCAATCCACCACAGATACGCAGTATTTT.

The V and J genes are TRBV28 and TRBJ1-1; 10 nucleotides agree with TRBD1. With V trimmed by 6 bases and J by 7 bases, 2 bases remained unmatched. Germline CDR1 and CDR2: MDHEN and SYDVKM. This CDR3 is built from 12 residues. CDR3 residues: CASRTGGVEAFF. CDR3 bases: TGTGCCAGCAGGACAGGGGGCGTTGAAGCTTTCTTT.

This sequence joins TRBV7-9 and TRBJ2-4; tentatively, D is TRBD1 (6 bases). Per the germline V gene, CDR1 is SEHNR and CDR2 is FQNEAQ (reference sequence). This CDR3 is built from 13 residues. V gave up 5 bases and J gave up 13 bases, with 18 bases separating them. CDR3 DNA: TGTGCCAGCAGCGTTGACAGGTTGGGGGAGCAGTACTTC. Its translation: CASSVDRLGEQYF.

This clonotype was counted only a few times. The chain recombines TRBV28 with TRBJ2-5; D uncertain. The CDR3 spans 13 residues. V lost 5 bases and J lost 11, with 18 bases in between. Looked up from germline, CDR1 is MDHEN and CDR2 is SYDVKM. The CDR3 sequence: CASSIGNPKSQYF. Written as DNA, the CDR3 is TGTGCCAGCAGTATCGGTAATCCAAAATCGCAGTACTTC.

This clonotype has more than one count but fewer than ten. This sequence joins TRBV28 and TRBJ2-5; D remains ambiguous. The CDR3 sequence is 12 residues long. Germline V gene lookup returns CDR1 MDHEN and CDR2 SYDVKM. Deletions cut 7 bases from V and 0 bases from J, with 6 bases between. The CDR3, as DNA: TGTGCCAGCACGCGGTACCAAGAGACCCAGTACTTC. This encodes CASTRYQETQYF.

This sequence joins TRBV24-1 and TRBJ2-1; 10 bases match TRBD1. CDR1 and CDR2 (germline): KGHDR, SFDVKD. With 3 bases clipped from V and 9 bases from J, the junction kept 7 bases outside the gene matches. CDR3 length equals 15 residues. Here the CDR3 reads CATSDPGQGPGEQFF. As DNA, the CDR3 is TGTGCCACCAGTGATCCGGGACAGGGGCCAGGTGAGCAGTTCTTC.

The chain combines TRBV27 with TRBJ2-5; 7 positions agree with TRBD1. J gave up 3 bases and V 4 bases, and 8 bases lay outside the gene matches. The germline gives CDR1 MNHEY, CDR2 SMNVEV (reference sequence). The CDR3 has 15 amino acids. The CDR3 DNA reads TGTGCCAGCAGTTACGATGCAGGGGGAGAAGAGACCCAGTACTTC. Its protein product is CASSYDAGGEETQYF.

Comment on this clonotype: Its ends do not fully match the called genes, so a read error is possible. The CDR3 protein is CSARDWPNQETQYF. CDR3 DNA sequence: TGCAGTGCTAGAGATTGGCCTAACCAAGAAACCCAGTACTTC. The chain joins TRBV20-1 to TRBJ2-5; the D is unclear. CDR1 and CDR2 from the germline V gene are DFQATT and SNEGSKA (reference sequence). CDR3 length: 14 residues.

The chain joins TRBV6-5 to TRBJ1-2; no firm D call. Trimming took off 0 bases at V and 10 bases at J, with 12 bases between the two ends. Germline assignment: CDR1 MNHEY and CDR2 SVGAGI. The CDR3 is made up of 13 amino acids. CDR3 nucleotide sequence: TGTGCCAGCAGTTACTCGACGCAGACTTACTACACCTTC. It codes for CASSYSTQTYYTF.

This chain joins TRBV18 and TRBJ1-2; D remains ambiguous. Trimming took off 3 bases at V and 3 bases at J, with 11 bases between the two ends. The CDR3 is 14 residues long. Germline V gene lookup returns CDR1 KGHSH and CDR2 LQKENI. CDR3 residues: CASSPDDGYYGYTF. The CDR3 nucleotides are TGTGCCAGCTCACCCGACGACGGATACTATGGCTACACCTTC.

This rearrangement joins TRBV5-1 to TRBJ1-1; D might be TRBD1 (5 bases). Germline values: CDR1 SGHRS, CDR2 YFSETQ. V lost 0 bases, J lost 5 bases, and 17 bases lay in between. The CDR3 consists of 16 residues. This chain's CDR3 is CASSLVPQGATTEAFF. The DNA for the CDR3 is TGCGCCAGCAGCTTGGTTCCCCAGGGTGCGACAACTGAAGCTTTCTTT.

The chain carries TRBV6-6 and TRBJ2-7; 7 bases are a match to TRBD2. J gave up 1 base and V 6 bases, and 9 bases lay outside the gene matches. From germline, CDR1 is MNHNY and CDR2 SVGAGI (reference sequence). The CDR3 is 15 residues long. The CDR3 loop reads CASRNAGTTSYEQYF. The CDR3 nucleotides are TGTGCCAGCAGAAACGCCGGGACTACATCCTACGAGCAGTACTTC.

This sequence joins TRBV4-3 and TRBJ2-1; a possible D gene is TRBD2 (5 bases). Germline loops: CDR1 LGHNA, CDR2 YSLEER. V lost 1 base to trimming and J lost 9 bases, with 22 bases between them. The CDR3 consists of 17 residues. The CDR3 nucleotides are TGCGCCAGCAGCCAAGTAGTCGGAGGAAAGGGCTCCGGTGAGCAGTTCTTC. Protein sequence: CASSQVVGGKGSGEQFF.

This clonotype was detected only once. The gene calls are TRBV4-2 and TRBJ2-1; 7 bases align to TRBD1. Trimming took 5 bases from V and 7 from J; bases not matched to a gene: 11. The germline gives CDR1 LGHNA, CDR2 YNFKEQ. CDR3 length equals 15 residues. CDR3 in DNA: TGTGCCAGCAGCGAAAGCACCGGGACAGAAAATGAGCAGTTCTTC. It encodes CASSESTGTENEQFF.

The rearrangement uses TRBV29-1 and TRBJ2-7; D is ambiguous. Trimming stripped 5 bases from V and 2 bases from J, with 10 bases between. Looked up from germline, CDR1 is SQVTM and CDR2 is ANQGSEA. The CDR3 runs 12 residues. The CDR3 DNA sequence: TGCAGCGTTCGACCCAAAGCCTACGAGCAGTACTTC. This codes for CSVRPKAYEQYF.